This TCR beta chain was obtained from a study of T cells in Graves' hyperthyroidism and ophthalmopathy. Amplified TCR beta CDR3 regions came from RNA transcripts. HTBI primers were the set used in a first-round RT-PCR of the TCR CDR3. TCRdb redid the calling of the multiplex PCR reads with MiXCR, one entry per CDR3 protein. The sample has 360,000 or so distinct CDR3 sequences, approximately 20% seen once. The CDR3 loop spans 15 amino acids. V was pared by 4 bases and J by 5 bases, with 7 bases of the junction left unmatched. CDR1 and CDR2 from the germline V gene are KGHDR and SFDVKD. The source is a woman aged 18-30 years with Graves' hyperthyroidism. The V and J genes are TRBV24-1 and TRBJ1-1; 9 bases fit TRBD1. Sequencing was carried out using blood. CDR3 bases: TGTGCCACCAGTGACGCGACAGGGGGAGAAACTGAAGCTTTCTTT. Translation: CATSDATGGETEAFF.